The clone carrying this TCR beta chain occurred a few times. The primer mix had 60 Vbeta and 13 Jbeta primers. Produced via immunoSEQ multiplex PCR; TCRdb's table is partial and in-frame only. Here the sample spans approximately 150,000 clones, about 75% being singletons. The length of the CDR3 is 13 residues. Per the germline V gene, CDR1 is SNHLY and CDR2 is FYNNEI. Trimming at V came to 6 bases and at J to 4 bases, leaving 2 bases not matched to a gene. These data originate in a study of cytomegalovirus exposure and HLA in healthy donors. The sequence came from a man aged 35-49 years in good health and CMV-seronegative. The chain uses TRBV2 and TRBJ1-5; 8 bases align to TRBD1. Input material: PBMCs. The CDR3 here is CASRGQENQPQHF. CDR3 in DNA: TGTGCCAGCAGGGGACAGGAGAATCAGCCCCAGCATTTT.